The entry below gives a single T cell receptor (beta chain) sequence along with its context. As yet, its antigen is unknown. This sample is part of a study of memory CD4+ T cells and cytomegalovirus serostatus. For the study at large: This sample comes from healthy Belgian adults, roughly nine CMV seropositive, roughly 22 seronegative. Points from the study as a whole: Suggested: most of the CMV-linked TCR signature lies in CD4+ memory cells. A US-trained random forest predicted CMV serostatus with median AUC roughly 0.91. CD4+ memory repertoires contained about 40% of the roughly 160 reported CMV TCRbeta sequences.

Repertoires were generated with immunoSEQ multiplex PCR, while TCRdb's copy carries only in-frame clones and drops some. There are around 60,000 clones in the sample; about four fifths occur only once, and around 0.5% lies in the top ten. The sort gate was single viable CD3+CD4+CD8-CD45RO+ cells for memory CD4+ T cells. What was sequenced was memory CD4+ T cells from blood. The sequence came from an adult in good health and CMV-seronegative. Some clones in this sample may be carry-over from other donors' samples.

The CDR3: CASSLVGTQGNTIYF. In DNA, the CDR3 is TGCGCCAGCAGCTTGGTAGGGACACAAGGAAACACCATATATTTT. The V gene is TRBV5-1, the J gene TRBJ1-3, with D tentatively TRBD1 (6 bases). CDR1 SGHRS and CDR2 YFSETQ come from the germline V gene. The CDR3 length is 15 residues. V lost 0 bases and J 4 bases, leaving 11 bases between the germline ends.